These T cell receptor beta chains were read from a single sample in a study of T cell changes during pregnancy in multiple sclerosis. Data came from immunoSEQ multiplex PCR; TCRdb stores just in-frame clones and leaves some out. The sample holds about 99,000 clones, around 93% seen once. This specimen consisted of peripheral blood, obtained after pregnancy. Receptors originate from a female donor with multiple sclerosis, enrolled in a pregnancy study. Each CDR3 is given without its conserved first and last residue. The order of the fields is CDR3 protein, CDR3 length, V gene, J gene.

CDR3: ASSSWLAGGMYAEQF; length: 15; V: TRBV5-6; J: TRBJ2-1
CDR3: ASSLASGYEQY; length: 11; V: TRBV5-1; J: TRBJ2-7
CDR3: SVAWRPNTDTQY; length: 12; V: TRBV29-1; J: TRBJ2-3
CDR3: ASSPDIEDTQY; length: 11; V: TRBV5-1; J: TRBJ2-3
CDR3: ASSDPGLGDTQY; length: 12; V: TRBV19; J: TRBJ2-3
CDR3: ASRSGLAGVYEQY; length: 13; V: TRBV6-1; J: TRBJ2-7
CDR3: ASSYLIGDRVNEKLF; length: 15; V: TRBV7-9; J: TRBJ1-4
CDR3: ASRDTDRYNQPQH; length: 13; V: TRBV19; J: TRBJ1-5
CDR3: ASSAQGFVGTEAF; length: 13; V: TRBV6-1; J: TRBJ1-1
CDR3: AITSGTGSYEQY; length: 12; V: TRBV10-3; J: TRBJ2-7
CDR3: ASSPGGGRDTEAF; length: 13; V: TRBV7-8; J: TRBJ1-1
CDR3: ASSGPRRGGTGGGTDTQY; length: 18; V: TRBV6-1; J: TRBJ2-3
CDR3: SVEVGQGETYEQY; length: 13; V: TRBV29-1; J: TRBJ2-7
CDR3: AWSAQGGQPQH; length: 11; V: TRBV30; J: TRBJ1-5
CDR3: ASSGGQGTGTQY; length: 12; V: TRBV7-2; J: TRBJ2-3
CDR3: ASSLEVGGAGNRQPQH; length: 16; V: TRBV7-2; J: TRBJ1-5
CDR3: ASSATSGIGAGELF; length: 14; V: TRBV21-1; J: TRBJ2-2
CDR3: ASSLTGRPSGANVLT; length: 15; V: TRBV5-1; J: TRBJ2-6
CDR3: ASSQDLAGVYEQY; length: 13; V: TRBV4-2; J: TRBJ2-7
CDR3: ASSLAASGSTDTQY; length: 14; V: TRBV5-1; J: TRBJ2-3
CDR3: ATSRVSRVPWANQPQH; length: 16; V: TRBV15; J: TRBJ1-5
CDR3: ASSSGRGRLEGYT; length: 13; V: TRBV4-3; J: TRBJ1-2
CDR3: ASSVPLAATNTGELF; length: 15; V: TRBV9; J: TRBJ2-2
CDR3: AISESGQATDTQY; length: 13; V: TRBV10-3; J: TRBJ2-3
CDR3: ASSLGVGESSYEQY; length: 14; V: TRBV5-6; J: TRBJ2-7
CDR3: ASSQDGGGGPLAYYGYT; length: 17; V: TRBV4-2; J: TRBJ1-2
CDR3: ASSPTRTGVYGYT; length: 13; V: TRBV18; J: TRBJ1-2
CDR3: ASSLLETQY; length: 9; V: TRBV25-1; J: TRBJ2-5
CDR3: ASSLPDTQY; length: 9; V: TRBV2; J: TRBJ2-3
CDR3: ASRDRGSIDTEAF; length: 13; V: TRBV14; J: TRBJ1-1
CDR3: ASSPPRLNEKLF; length: 12; V: TRBV4-2; J: TRBJ1-4
CDR3: ASSQTALLGGYT; length: 12; V: TRBV5-1; J: TRBJ1-2
CDR3: ASRGQGTAHTEAF; length: 13; V: TRBV6-4; J: TRBJ1-1
CDR3: ASSSSLEPTYEQY; length: 13; V: TRBV5-6; J: TRBJ2-7
CDR3: ASSSPGLASEQY; length: 12; V: TRBV5-4; J: TRBJ2-7
CDR3: ASSASVGLNYGYT; length: 13; V: TRBV6-1; J: TRBJ1-2
CDR3: ASGYFQDLQPQH; length: 12; V: TRBV28; J: TRBJ1-5
CDR3: ASSLSADTQY; length: 10; V: TRBV11-2; J: TRBJ2-3
CDR3: ASSLGRQGRPSTEAF; length: 15; V: TRBV5-1; J: TRBJ1-1
CDR3: ASSEWGREWAEQF; length: 13; V: TRBV6-4; J: TRBJ2-1
CDR3: ASSLGGSGEQF; length: 11; V: TRBV13; J: TRBJ2-1
CDR3: ASARASYEQY; length: 10; V: TRBV6-1; J: TRBJ2-7
CDR3: ASSGTSENTGELF; length: 13; V: TRBV7-9; J: TRBJ2-2